This T cell receptor beta chain comes out of a study of cytomegalovirus exposure and HLA in healthy donors. Whole-study findings and limits: Sequence variants that were highly shared formed a cluster that was likely a sequencing artifact. The dataset shows that most TCR sequences were rare, while some public TCRs occurred in many donors. Later, TCR association rates were found to vary by HLA locus, highest for DRB1 and lowest for HLA-C.

The CDR3 contains 14 residues. V was shortened by 3 bases and J by 5 bases, with 13 bases between the two germline ends. Germline lookup yields CDR1 WSHSY and CDR2 SAAADI. Primers for the PCR totalled 60 Vbeta and 13 Jbeta. Profiling relied on immunoSEQ multiplex PCR, and the TCRdb table lists in-frame clones only, not all of them. The profile covers tens of thousands of clones, with about 80% appearing a single time and 2.5% to 3.5% taken by the ten largest. Regarding this clone: Its specificity is not known.

The chain employs TRBV10-2 and TRBJ1-1; no firm D call. The sequence was collected from a man aged 50 to 59 in good health and CMV-seronegative. Sequencing was done on a sample of PBMCs. In DNA form, the CDR3 reads TGCGCCAGCAGTGATGGCCGCCCGCAGACTGAAGCTTTCTTT. Protein sequence: CASSDGRPQTEAFF.